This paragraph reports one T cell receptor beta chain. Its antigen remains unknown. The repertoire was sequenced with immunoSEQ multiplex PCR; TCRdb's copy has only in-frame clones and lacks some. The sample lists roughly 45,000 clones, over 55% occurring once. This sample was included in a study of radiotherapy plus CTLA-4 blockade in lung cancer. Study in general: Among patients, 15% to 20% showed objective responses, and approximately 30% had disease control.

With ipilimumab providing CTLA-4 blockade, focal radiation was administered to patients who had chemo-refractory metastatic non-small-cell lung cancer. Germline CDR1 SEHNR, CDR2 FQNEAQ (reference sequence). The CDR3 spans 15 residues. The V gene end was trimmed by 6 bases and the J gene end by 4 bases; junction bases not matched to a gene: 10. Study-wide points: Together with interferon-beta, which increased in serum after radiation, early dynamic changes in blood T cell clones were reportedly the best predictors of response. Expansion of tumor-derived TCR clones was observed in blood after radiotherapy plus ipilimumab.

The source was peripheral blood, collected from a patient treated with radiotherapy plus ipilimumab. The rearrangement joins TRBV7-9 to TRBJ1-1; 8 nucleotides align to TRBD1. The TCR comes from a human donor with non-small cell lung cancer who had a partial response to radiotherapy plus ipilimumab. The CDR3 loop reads CASRLDRGIVTEAFF. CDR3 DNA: TGTGCCAGCAGGCTCGACAGGGGAATAGTCACTGAAGCTTTCTTT.